The 5 T cell receptor beta chains listed next were all sequenced from one sample in a study of CD8 T cells in Susac syndrome. Reverse transcription of roughly 0.5 to 1 ug RNA was performed with random hexamers. TCRdb called the immunoSEQ multiplex PCR reads again in MiXCR, with one record for every CDR3 protein. The data show some 130,000 distinct CDR3 sequences, approximately 95% seen once. Sequenced sample: CD8+ T cells from PBMCs. These TCRs come from a human donor with Susac syndrome.

The chain has TRBV21-1 and TRBJ1-1; no DNA check was done on the table's D call, TRBD1. TRBV21-1 is labeled a pseudogene. The CDR3 spans 15 residues. CDR3: CASNGTGGEVTEAFF. CDR3 in DNA: TGTGCCAGCAACGGGACAGGGGGCGAAGTCACTGAAGCTTTCTTT.

The J gene is TRBJ2-1, the V gene TRBV5-1, with D hard to call. Trimming took off 0 bases at V and 0 bases at J, with 10 bases between the two ends. The CDR3 length is 16 residues. Germline lookup yields CDR1 SGHRS and CDR2 YFSETQ. DNA for the CDR3: TGCGCCAGCAGCTTGGATCGTTTGGGCTCCTACAATGAGCAGTTCTTC. Amino acids: CASSLDRLGSYNEQFF.

The V and J genes are TRBV5-5 and TRBJ1-2, with D unresolved. The CDR3 consists of 12 residues. Per germline, CDR1 SGHKS and CDR2 YYEKEE (reference sequence). Trimming removed 0 bases from V and 6 bases from J, with 6 bases in between. The CDR3 nucleotides are TGTGCCAGCAGCTTGGGGGATAATGGCTACACCTTC. This codes for CASSLGDNGYTF.

The CDR3 DNA is TGCAGTGCTAGAGATCGGGGAGAGGGCGGTTCCTACGAGCAGTACTTC. Translating gives CSARDRGEGGSYEQYF. The chain employs TRBV20-1 and TRBJ2-7; weak D call: TRBD2 (5 bases). CDR1 DFQATT and CDR2 SNEGSKA come from the germline V gene (reference sequence). This CDR3 is 16 amino acids long. Trimming stripped 0 bases from V and 1 base from J, with 16 bases between.

The chain recombines TRBV11-3 with TRBJ2-1; TRBD1 matches 10 bases. CDR1 is SGHNT, CDR2 YENEEA, per germline. The trim removed 5 bases at V and 6 bases at J, leaving 7 bases unmatched. This CDR3 has 15 residues. The CDR3 region is CASSHRDRGFNEQFF. The CDR3 DNA reads as TGTGCCAGCAGCCACCGGGACAGGGGATTCAATGAGCAGTTCTTC.